Described below is a single T cell receptor (beta chain) sequence and its context. Measured with immunoSEQ multiplex PCR; TCRdb has only the in-frame clones, and not every one. The profile shows 150,000 to 200,000 clones, about 85% of them singletons. The sample belongs to a study of blood T cell repertoires in COVID-19. The wider study: T cells, B-cell-depleted T cells, or PBMCs provided the cDNA or gDNA that served as material.

CDR3 size: 17 residues. Germline-derived CDR1 and CDR2 are SGDLS and YYNGEE. V was clipped by 4 bases and J by 2 bases; unmatched bases: 11. Sequencing was done on a sample of peripheral blood. The chain links TRBV9 to TRBJ2-2, with TRBD2 matching over 7 bases. This clonotype originated in a woman older than 75 with acute or convalescent COVID-19. DNA for the CDR3: TGTGCCAGCAGCCCCCGTAGGGAGCGGGGTAACACCGGGGAGCTGTTTTTT. Amino acids: CASSPRRERGNTGELFF. The variable domain in full, with the rest retrieved from reference TRBV9 and TRBJ2-2, is DSGVTQTPKHLITATGQRVTLRCSPRSGDLSVYWYQQSLDQGLQFLIQYYNGEERAKGNILERFSAQQFPDLHSELNLSSLELGDSALYFCASSPRRERGNTGELFFGEGSRLTVL.